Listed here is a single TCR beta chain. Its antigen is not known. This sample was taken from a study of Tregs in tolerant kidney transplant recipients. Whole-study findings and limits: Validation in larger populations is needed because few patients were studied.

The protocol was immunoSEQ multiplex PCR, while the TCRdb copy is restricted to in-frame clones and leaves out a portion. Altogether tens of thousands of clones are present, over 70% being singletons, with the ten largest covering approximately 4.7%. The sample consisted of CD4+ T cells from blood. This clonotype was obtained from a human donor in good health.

Here the CDR3 DNA reads TGTGCCAGCAGCGCGTCTCAGGGGGGCGATACCTACGAGCAGTACTTC. Encoded protein: CASSASQGGDTYEQYF. This chain links TRBV9 with TRBJ2-7, with D maybe TRBD1 (7 bases). Germline V gives CDR1 SGDLS, CDR2 YYNGEE. V shed 3 bases and J shed 2 bases, with 18 bases lying between them. The length of the CDR3 is 16 residues.